The 13 T cell receptor beta chains below all came from one sample that was sequenced in a study of OX40 agonist ivuxolimab in advanced cancers. Profiling relied on immunoSEQ multiplex PCR, and the TCRdb table lists in-frame clones only, not all of them. Counted here are 55,000 to 85,000 clones, about 91% occurring once; the ten biggest clones make up 0.31%. The material was CD4+ or CD8+ T cells sorted from blood, obtained in a trial of the OX40 agonist ivuxolimab. The receptors derive from an adult with an advanced solid tumor such as melanoma, head and neck, liver or kidney cancer.

This rearrangement joins TRBV11-3 to TRBJ2-1; D is unclear. The CDR3 is 14 residues long. V was shortened by 5 bases and J by 8 bases, with 16 bases between the two germline ends. The germline gives CDR1 SGHNT, CDR2 YENEEA. The CDR3: CASSPKAGVYEQFF. DNA of the CDR3: TGTGCCAGCAGCCCCAAGGCTGGCGTCTATGAGCAGTTCTTC. Complete variable domain (other parts from reference TRBV11-3 and TRBJ2-1): EAGVVQSPRYKIIEKKQPVAFWCNPISGHNTLYWYLQNLGQGPELLIRYENEEAVDDSQLPKDRFSAERLKGVDSTLKIQPAELGDSAVYLCASSPKAGVYEQFFGPGTRLTVL.

This clone was seen more than once but under ten times. V gene TRBV5-1 combines with J gene TRBJ1-4; D call uncertain. Deletions cut 7 bases from V and 7 bases from J, with 11 bases between. The CDR3 is 12 residues long. CDR1 is SGHRS and CDR2 is YFSETQ in the germline V gene. The CDR3, as DNA: TGCGCCAGCCGTGAGGGTACTGAAAAACTGTTTTTT. This sequence encodes CASREGTEKLFF. The full variable domain, completed using reference TRBV5-1 and TRBJ1-4, is KAGVTQTPRYLIKTRGQQVTLSCSPISGHRSVSWYQQTPGQGLQFLFEYFSETQRNKGNFPGRFSGRQFSNSRSEMNVSTLELGDSALYLCASREGTEKLFFGSGTQLSVL.

The gene calls are TRBV6-1 and TRBJ1-4; D is undetermined. Germline V gene data show CDR1 as MNHNS and CDR2 as SASEGT. The CDR3 loop spans 15 amino acids. Trimming left V 2 bases short and J 0 bases short, with 7 bases between. The CDR3 region is CASSESPATNEKLFF. CDR3 DNA: TGTGCCAGCAGTGAATCCCCTGCAACTAATGAAAAACTGTTTTTT.

The chain combines TRBV19 with TRBJ2-1; tentatively, D is TRBD2 (6 bases). Trimming stripped 1 base from V and 7 bases from J, with 20 bases between. Looked up from germline, CDR1 is LNHDA and CDR2 is SQIVND (reference sequence). The CDR3 contains 17 residues. CDR3 DNA: TGTGCCAGTAGTATAGCTGGGGGGATTCGCGCGGGAAATGAGCAGTTCTTC. Translated: CASSIAGGIRAGNEQFF.

This clone has a single count. The CDR3 coding sequence is TGCGCCAGCAGCTTGTCAGCCCTCTGGGAGACCCAGTACTTC. Encoded protein: CASSLSALWETQYF. The genes are TRBV5-1 and TRBJ2-5; D is unclear. Germline assignment: CDR1 SGHRS and CDR2 YFSETQ. V was trimmed by 1 base and J by 5 bases, leaving 12 bases between them. This CDR3 is built from 14 residues.

This sequence joins TRBV6-5 and TRBJ1-1, with D perhaps TRBD1 (5 bases). CDR3 size: 14 residues. Germline-derived CDR1 and CDR2 are MNHEY and SVGAGI. The V end lost 5 bases, the J end lost 3 bases, and 13 bases lay between the germline ends. CDR3 in DNA: TGTGCCAGCAGTGGGACGCTGGCTGACACTGAAGCTTTCTTT. Amino acids: CASSGTLADTEAFF.

V gene TRBV19 combines with J gene TRBJ1-6; D call uncertain. Between the trimmed V and J ends, which lost 5 bases and 8 bases, there was a span of 13 bases. The CDR3 contains 14 residues. CDR1 and CDR2 (germline): LNHDA, SQIVND (reference sequence). Here the CDR3 reads CASSPRAQDSPLHF. CDR3 bases: TGTGCCAGTAGTCCTAGGGCCCAAGATTCACCCCTCCACTTT.

The chain couples TRBV6-1 to TRBJ1-5, with 10 nucleotides matching TRBD1. The CDR3 is 16 residues long. Germline V gives CDR1 MNHNS, CDR2 SASEGT. The V gene end was trimmed by 3 bases and the J gene end by 4 bases; junction bases not matched to a gene: 6. CDR3 residues: CASSDRTGGFNQPQHF. The CDR3 region has the DNA TGTGCCAGCAGTGACCGGACAGGGGGATTTAATCAGCCCCAGCATTTT.

The chain uses TRBV14 and TRBJ2-1; 7 bases align to TRBD2. Trimming took 3 bases from V and 10 from J; bases not matched to a gene: 6. The CDR3 consists of 13 residues. Germline CDR1 reads SGHDN; CDR2 reads FVKESK. The CDR3 coding sequence is TGTGCCAGCAGCCAGATAAATAGCGGGGAGCAGTTCTTC. As protein: CASSQINSGEQFF.

This chain connects TRBV25-1 to TRBJ1-2; D is possibly TRBD1 (5 bases). The V gene's germline CDR1 is MGHDK and CDR2 SYGVNS. Between the trimmed V and J ends, which lost 6 bases and 0 bases, there was a span of 11 bases. The CDR3 sequence is 14 residues long. The CDR3 bases are TGTGCCAGCAGGGCCAAGGGGTCTAACTATGGCTACACCTTC. Protein product: CASRAKGSNYGYTF.

The rearrangement uses TRBV15 and TRBJ2-5; 8 bases align to TRBD2. With V trimmed by 8 bases and J by 5 bases, 16 bases remained unmatched. The CDR3 runs 16 residues. Germline V gene sequence: CDR1 LNHNV, CDR2 YYDKDF (reference sequence). The CDR3 DNA reads TGTGCCACCGGGGGAGGTAGCGGGACCTTTAGCGAGACCCAGTACTTC. Translation gives CATGGGSGTFSETQYF.

This chain links TRBV6-1 with TRBJ2-1; 8 nucleotides agree with TRBD2. The germline gives CDR1 MNHNS, CDR2 SASEGT. Unmatched junction bases numbered 5, after V lost 3 bases and J lost 1 base. This CDR3 spans 16 amino acids. CDR3 nucleotides: TGTGCCAGCAGTGAGCGGGGACTAGAGTCCTACAATGAGCAGTTCTTC. It encodes CASSERGLESYNEQFF.

This chain links TRBV6-5 with TRBJ2-1; 10 bases agree with TRBD2. The CDR3 consists of 15 residues. The germline gives CDR1 MNHEY, CDR2 SVGAGI. The V gene end was trimmed by 6 bases and the J gene end by 7 bases; junction bases not matched to a gene: 9. The CDR3 spells CASRPGLARVNEQFF. In DNA, the CDR3 is TGTGCCAGCAGACCGGGACTAGCGAGAGTAAATGAGCAGTTCTTC.